This TCR beta chain emerged from a study of T cell responses to AZD1222 COVID-19 vaccine. Findings and limits, study-wide: Seropositivity was recorded at baseline in only 6 or 7 AZD1222 recipients. Clonal diversity may have been underestimated, and the donors were mostly white British, with more females than males. Repertoires were sampled only after the peak T cell response.

The CDR3 totals 16 residues. Germline lookup yields CDR1 MDHEN and CDR2 SYDVKM. Losses at the gene ends were 6 bases for V and 15 bases for J; bases not matched to a gene: 17. The protocol was immunoSEQ multiplex PCR, while the TCRdb copy is restricted to in-frame clones and leaves out a portion. The sample holds around 130,000 clones, approximately 94% seen once. Turning to this clone: Its cognate antigen is unknown.

V gene TRBV28 combines with J gene TRBJ1-6; 10 bases agree with TRBD1. This sequence originates from an adult in good health. The sample in question was peripheral blood, obtained on day 0 of AZD1222 vaccination. In DNA form, the CDR3 reads TGTGCCAGCAGCCCCCCCCCGGGACAGGGGCTTTGGCACCTCCACTTT. This encodes CASSPPPGQGLWHLHF.